The 28 T cell receptor beta chains listed next were all sequenced from one sample in a study of molecular identifiers for immune sequencing clone quantification (dated by TCRdb to the late 2010s). Library preparation was by PCR. The instrument was an Illumina HiSeq 4000. TCRdb trimmed public reads at Q25 via fastp, called clones via MiXCR and kept in-frame beta chains. Rows matching on CDR3 protein sequence are summarized as one entry with the most common DNA and genes. The sample records 40,000 to 45,000 distinct CDR3 sequences, less than 20% of which are singletons. About 1% of the sample belongs to the ten largest clones. Sample: naive CD8+ T cells from blood, with Jurkat cell RNA spiked in. The sample's cell subset or site label, in plain terms: FACS-sorted CD8+CD4-CCR7+CD45RA+ naive T cells. The receptors originated from a human donor in good health. Some libraries in this study had Jurkat cell RNA spiked in.

This clonotype came up many times. The V gene is TRBV19, the J gene TRBJ2-3; 7 bases are a match to TRBD1. The J segment lost 0 bases and the V segment lost 9 bases, leaving 6 bases of the junction unmatched. Germline V gene lookup returns CDR1 LNHDA and CDR2 SQIVND (reference sequence). The CDR3 runs to 14 residues. CDR3 DNA: TGTGCCAGGGAGATGACAGGGAGCACAGATACGCAGTATTTT. Protein product: CAREMTGSTDTQYF.

This clonotype was counted only a few times. The chain combines TRBV9 with TRBJ1-3, with D possibly being TRBD1 (6 bases). Trimming cost V 5 bases and J 0 bases, with 9 bases left between them. Germline assignment: CDR1 SGDLS and CDR2 YYNGEE. The CDR3 loop spans 14 amino acids. CDR3 DNA: TGTGCCAGCAGAGACAGGAGCTCTGGAAACACCATATATTTT. This encodes CASRDRSSGNTIYF. Full variable domain (rest looked up from reference TRBV9 and TRBJ1-3): DSGVTQTPKHLITATGQRVTLRCSPRSGDLSVYWYQQSLDQGLQFLIQYYNGEERAKGNILERFSAQQFPDLHSELNLSSLELGDSALYFCASRDRSSGNTIYFGEGSWLTVV.

Notes on this clonotype: It may be a read error: a sequence one base away is much more abundant. The chain employs TRBV20-1 and TRBJ1-1; no definite D call. This CDR3 region has 11 residues. In germline, CDR1 is DFQATT, CDR2 SNEGSKA (reference sequence). The CDR3 DNA reads as TGCGGTGCCAGTATGGGAGTTGAAGCTTTCTTT. This codes for CGASMGVEAFF.

There are many counts of this clonotype. The rearrangement uses TRBV6-5 and TRBJ2-2, with no clear D. V lost 6 bases and J lost 6, with 17 bases in between. The germline CDR1 and CDR2 sequences are MNHEY and SVGAGI. This CDR3 contains 15 residues. The CDR3 DNA reads TGTGCCAGCAGGAGTAGGCTTACAACTGCCGGGGAGCTGTTTTTT. This encodes CASRSRLTTAGELFF.

This clonotype was seen repeatedly, ten times or more. V usage is TRBV20-1 and J usage is TRBJ2-7; TRBD2 matches 9 bases. The CDR3 is made up of 14 amino acids. The junction had 10 bases not matched to a gene; V was cut back by 5 bases and J by 5 bases. Germline V gene data show CDR1 as DFQATT and CDR2 as SNEGSKA (reference sequence). CDR3 in DNA: TGCAGTGCTCCTGGCGGGACTAGCAGCCACGAGCAGTACTTC. Its translation is CSAPGGTSSHEQYF.

This clonotype was observed many times. The chain has TRBV12-3 or TRBV12-4 and TRBJ2-7; tentative D call: TRBD1 (6 bases). This CDR3 contains 13 residues. Between the trimmed V and J ends, which lost 5 bases and 4 bases, there was a span of 12 bases. This chain's CDR3 is CASSRQELYEQYF. The CDR3 DNA sequence: TGTGCCAGCAGTCGACAGGAGTTATACGAGCAGTACTTC.

This clonotype was counted a single time. The rearrangement joins TRBV20-1 to TRBJ2-7; D might be TRBD2 (5 bases). The germline V and J ends were trimmed by 1 base and 3 bases, with 16 bases remaining between them. This CDR3 has 15 residues. Germline V lookup: CDR1 DFQATT, CDR2 SNEGSKA (reference sequence). The CDR3 reads CSARVSGIASYEQYF. CDR3 DNA sequence: TGCAGTGCTAGAGTTTCCGGGATAGCGAGCTACGAGCAGTACTTC.

This clonotype was detected ten times or more. The V and J genes are TRBV3-1 and TRBJ2-7; 8 bases fit TRBD2. Trimming at V came to 3 bases and at J to 2 bases, leaving 6 bases not matched to a gene. Germline V lookup: CDR1 LGHDT, CDR2 YNNKEL (reference sequence). The CDR3 is 15 amino acids. DNA for the CDR3: TGTGCCAGCAGCCAGGTAGCGGGAAGGCCCTACGAGCAGTACTTC. Protein sequence: CASSQVAGRPYEQYF.

The V gene is TRBV25-1, the J gene TRBJ2-3, with D hard to call. TRBJ1-5 matches the DNA end more closely, so the J call is doubtful. This CDR3 has 15 amino acids. CDR1 and CDR2 (germline): MGHDK, SYGVNS. CDR3 loop: CASSEYSTSLGTQHF. CDR3 sequence (DNA): TGTGCCAGCAGTGAATATAGTACTAGCTTGGGTACGCAGCATTTT.

This clonotype has ten or more counts. The rearrangement links TRBV3-1 to TRBJ1-4; weak D call: TRBD1 (6 bases). With 0 bases removed from V and 12 bases from J, the gap between germline ends came to 17 bases. The CDR3 spans 15 residues. CDR1 is LGHDT and CDR2 is YNNKEL in the germline V gene (reference sequence). CDR3 in amino acids: CASSQDYGTGWELFF. The CDR3 DNA reads as TGTGCCAGCAGCCAAGATTACGGTACAGGGTGGGAACTGTTTTTT.

This clonotype was seen many times. The chain joins TRBV6-5 to TRBJ2-4; TRBD1 aligns across 7 bases. Germline CDR1 and CDR2: MNHEY and SVGAGI. V lost 6 bases to trimming and J lost 0 bases; unmatched junction nucleotides: 8. The CDR3 contains 16 residues. CDR3 DNA: TGTGCCAGCAGCCAAACAGGGGCCCTAGCCAAAAACATTCAGTACTTC. As protein: CASSQTGALAKNIQYF.

With regard to this clonotype: Because it lacks the conserved phenylalanine or tryptophan at the end, this CDR3 is likely a read error. J is TRBJ2-4 and V is TRBV4-3; D possibly matches TRBD1 or TRBD2 (5 bases each). V gave up 0 bases and J gave up 10 bases, with 13 bases separating them. Germline V gene data show CDR1 as LGHNA and CDR2 as YSLEER. The CDR3 runs to 14 residues. The CDR3 here is CASSQDGGAEIQYL. As DNA, the CDR3 is TGCGCCAGCAGCCAAGATGGGGGTGCCGAGATTCAGTACCTC.

This clonotype was seen ten or more times. The chain links TRBV12-3 or TRBV12-4 to TRBJ1-5; D unclear. The CDR3 is 13 residues long. Trimming stripped 6 bases from V and 0 bases from J, with 6 bases between. The CDR3 DNA sequence: TGTGCCAGCAGGCAGAATAGCAATCAGCCCCAGCATTTT. Protein product: CASRQNSNQPQHF.

This clonotype has ten or more counts. The genes are TRBV6-2 or TRBV6-3 and TRBJ2-7, with TRBD2 matching over 11 bases. Germline lookup yields CDR1 MNHEY and CDR2 SVGEGT. This CDR3 has 14 residues. With 6 bases clipped from V and 3 bases from J, the junction kept 4 bases outside the gene matches. In DNA form, the CDR3 reads TGTGCCAGCAGGGGACTAGCGGATTTCTACGAGCAGTACTTC. Translation gives CASRGLADFYEQYF.

This clonotype was seen ten or more times. The chain carries TRBV11-2 and TRBJ2-4; 8 bases line up with TRBD1. CDR3 length: 19 amino acids. CDR1 SGHAT and CDR2 FQNNGV come from the germline V gene. V gave up 5 bases and J gave up 0 bases; unmatched junction bases: 15. This CDR3 reads CASSPGQAQASVAKNIQYF. Written as DNA, the CDR3 is TGTGCCAGCAGCCCGGGACAGGCTCAAGCCTCGGTAGCCAAAAACATTCAGTACTTC.

At least ten counts were recorded for this clonotype. The V gene is TRBV9, the J gene TRBJ2-5; D is uncertain. Trimming took off 4 bases at V and 5 bases at J, with 12 bases between the two ends. CDR1 SGDLS and CDR2 YYNGEE come from the germline V gene. The CDR3 extends over 13 amino acids. As DNA, the CDR3 is TGTGCCAGCAGCCCCCCAGTAGAGGAGACCCAGTACTTC. Translating it yields CASSPPVEETQYF. Based on the CDR3 plus reference TRBV9 and TRBJ2-5, the full variable domain is DSGVTQTPKHLITATGQRVTLRCSPRSGDLSVYWYQQSLDQGLQFLIQYYNGEERAKGNILERFSAQQFPDLHSELNLSSLELGDSALYFCASSPPVEETQYFGPGTRLLVL.

This clonotype was found many times. The chain links TRBV14 to TRBJ2-1; D gene unclear. The V end was cut by 1 base, the J end by 6 bases, with 13 bases between. CDR3 length: 15 amino acids. Per germline, CDR1 SGHDN and CDR2 FVKESK. DNA of the CDR3: TGTGCCAGCAGCCAAGTCGCCGGAGCCCCCAATGAGCAGTTCTTC. Translating gives CASSQVAGAPNEQFF. The whole variable domain, remainder taken from reference TRBV14 and TRBJ2-1, is EAGVTQFPSHSVIEKGQTVTLRCDPISGHDNLYWYRRVMGKEIKFLLHFVKESKQDESGMPNNRFLAERTGGTYSTLKVQPAELEDSGVYFCASSQVAGAPNEQFFGPGTRLTVL.

The CDR3 spells CASSPTSRGTSSTDTQYF. In DNA form, the CDR3 reads TGTGCCAGTAGTCCCACTAGCAGGGGGACCTCTAGCACAGATACGCAGTATTTT. This chain connects TRBV19 to TRBJ2-3; a possible D gene is TRBD1 (7 bases). Germline CDR1 and CDR2: LNHDA and SQIVND (reference sequence). CDR3 size: 18 residues. V lost 5 bases and J lost 0, with 21 bases in between.

The table lists this clonotype with a few counts. The chain uses TRBV4-3 and TRBJ2-1; 10 bases are shared with TRBD2. Germline trimming cut 3 bases from V and 9 bases from J; bases unmatched to any gene: 11. This CDR3 is built from 16 residues. Germline assignment: CDR1 LGHNA and CDR2 YSLEER. CDR3 sequence reads: CASSQGVVAGGFEQFF. DNA of the CDR3: TGCGCCAGCAGCCAGGGTGTGGTAGCGGGAGGTTTTGAGCAGTTCTTC.

The chain employs TRBV7-6 and TRBJ1-1; D is undetermined. Trimming removed 0 bases at V and 5 bases at J, with 13 bases between. The CDR3 length is 15 residues. Germline values: CDR1 SGHVS, CDR2 FNYEAQ. CDR3 in DNA: TGTGCCAGCAGCTTAGCTGTGGGTCCGGGTACTGAAGCTTTCTTT. Translated: CASSLAVGPGTEAFF.

This clonotype has a count of ten or more. In DNA, the CDR3 is TGTGCCAGCAGTTTTGGGGTAGCGGGGACAGATACGCAGTATTTT. Its protein is CASSFGVAGTDTQYF. The rearrangement uses TRBV12-3 or TRBV12-4 and TRBJ2-3; 8 bases align to TRBD2. This CDR3 has 15 amino acids. V lost 3 bases and J lost 3; bases outside the gene matches: 5.

The table lists this clonotype with many counts. The V gene is TRBV4-1, the J gene TRBJ2-1; D is uncertain. This CDR3 has 13 amino acids. Germline CDR1 and CDR2: MGHRA and YSYEKL. Between the trimmed V and J ends, which lost 1 base and 7 bases, there was a span of 8 bases. The CDR3 spells CASSQVYLNEQFF. The CDR3 bases are TGCGCCAGCAGCCAAGTATACCTAAATGAGCAGTTCTTC.

This clonotype is medium-sized (0.01 to 0.1%). This chain connects TRBV7-2 to TRBJ2-5, with TRBD1 as a possible D gene (6 bases). The CDR3 covers 15 residues. CDR1 is SGHTA and CDR2 is FQGNSA in the germline V gene. V lost 1 base to trimming and J lost 1 base, with 10 bases between them. The CDR3 loop is CASSLGGGIQETQYF. In nucleotides, the CDR3 is TGTGCCAGCAGCTTAGGAGGGGGAATCCAAGAGACCCAGTACTTC.

This clonotype qualifies as medium-sized. The V call is TRBV29-1, the J call TRBJ2-3, with TRBD2 matching over 13 bases. The V segment lost 0 bases and the J segment 6 bases; nucleotides outside the gene matches: 6. This CDR3 is built from 16 residues. The germline V gene encodes CDR1 SQVTM and CDR2 ANQGSEA. The CDR3 reads CSVEDTGLAGYDTQYF. CDR3 DNA sequence: TGCAGCGTTGAAGATACGGGACTAGCGGGGTACGATACGCAGTATTTT.

This clonotype was seen ten or more times. This chain joins TRBV5-1 and TRBJ2-7; D perhaps matches TRBD2 (7 bases). The CDR3 length is 14 residues. The germline V and J ends were trimmed by 4 bases and 0 bases, with 11 bases remaining between them. Germline assignment: CDR1 SGHRS and CDR2 YFSETQ. CDR3 sequence (DNA): TGCGCCAGCAGCCCGGGGGGCAGCTCCTACGAGCAGTACTTC. Translation: CASSPGGSSYEQYF.

This clonotype was seen at least ten times. An end of the junction differs from the germline gene, which may be a read error. V is TRBV7-8 and J is TRBJ1-2; TRBD1 is a possible D gene (5 bases). Germline V gene data show CDR1 as SGHVS and CDR2 as FQNEAQ. The CDR3 totals 18 residues. CDR3 bases: TGTGCCAGCAGCTTAGGGTTGGGCAGGGAACAAACTAACTATGGCTACGCCTTC. This codes for CASSLGLGREQTNYGYAF.

The rearrangement uses TRBV6-5 and TRBJ2-7; D tentatively fits TRBD1 or TRBD2 (5 bases each). The CDR3 spans 14 residues. V gave up 6 bases and J gave up 6 bases, with 18 bases separating them. The V gene's germline CDR1 is MNHEY and CDR2 SVGAGI. Here the CDR3 DNA reads TGTGCCAGCAGCAATCGGGACGGGGTATTCGAGCAGTACTTC. Translated: CASSNRDGVFEQYF.

This clonotype was counted many times. The rearrangement links TRBV7-9 to TRBJ2-7; 7 nucleotides line up with TRBD2. Trimming at V came to 5 bases and at J to 0 bases, leaving 10 bases not matched to a gene. The germline CDR1 and CDR2 sequences are SEHNR and FQNEAQ (reference sequence). CDR3 length: 16 residues. The DNA for the CDR3 is TGTGCCAGCAGCACCGCGATAGCGGGCTTCTCCTACGAGCAGTACTTC. Its translation is CASSTAIAGFSYEQYF.